What follows are 17 T cell receptor beta chains derived from one specimen sequenced in a study of cytomegalovirus exposure and HLA in healthy donors. Researchers ran the PCR with 60 Vbeta and 13 Jbeta primers. Only in-frame clones appear in the TCRdb table, and some are missing; sequencing was by immunoSEQ multiplex PCR. The data show tens of thousands of clones, 45% to 70% seen once. Sequencing used PBMCs. These receptors all stem from a human donor in good health.

A few counts support this clone. This chain joins TRBV7-9 and TRBJ1-1; D possibly corresponds to TRBD1 (5 bases). The CDR3 length is 15 residues. CDR1 is SEHNR and CDR2 is FQNEAQ in the germline V gene (reference sequence). V was shortened by 5 bases and J by 1 base, with 14 bases between the two germline ends. The CDR3 is CASSPQDSPNTEAFF. CDR3 sequence (DNA): TGTGCCAGCAGCCCACAAGACAGCCCGAACACTGAAGCTTTCTTT.

This chain connects TRBV10-3 to TRBJ2-7; D is undetermined. V lost 3 bases and J lost 9, with 15 bases in between. Per the germline V gene, CDR1 is ENHRY and CDR2 is SYGVKD. The CDR3 extends over 13 amino acids. CDR3 sequence (DNA): TGTGCCATCAGTGACCGTGGCCTCGGCGGGCAGTACTTC. Protein sequence: CAISDRGLGGQYF.

The rearrangement links TRBV7-6 to TRBJ2-3; TRBD2 is a possible D gene (7 bases). The V end was cut by 5 bases, the J end by 2 bases, with 17 bases between. Germline V lookup: CDR1 SGHVS, CDR2 FNYEAQ. The CDR3 loop spans 16 amino acids. DNA for the CDR3: TGTGCCAGCAGCCCGACGGGGGGCGTGATCACAGATACGCAGTATTTT. Translation: CASSPTGGVITDTQYF.

This clone was detected a few times. The rearrangement uses TRBV7-3 and TRBJ2-5, with 8 bases that match TRBD1. The trim removed 5 bases at V and 1 base at J, leaving 3 bases unmatched. CDR1 is SGHTA, CDR2 FQGTGA, per germline. The CDR3 consists of 14 residues. The CDR3, as DNA: TGTGCCAGCAGCCAAGGGACAGGCCAAGAGACCCAGTACTTC. Translation: CASSQGTGQETQYF.

This sequence joins TRBV27 and TRBJ2-6, with a tentative D call TRBD1 (6 bases). Germline V gives CDR1 MNHEY, CDR2 SMNVEV (reference sequence). The ends were cut back, 2 bases at V and 0 bases at J, with 23 bases in the middle. The CDR3 is 21 residues long. For the CDR3, the DNA is TGTGCCAGCAGTTTACGGACAGCCACACTTGACACCCTCTCTGGGGCCAACGTCCTGACTTTC. Encoded protein: CASSLRTATLDTLSGANVLTF.

Only a few counts were recorded for this clone. The chain joins TRBV5-3 to TRBJ2-7; no definite D call. TRBV5-3 is flagged as an ORF with uncertain function. The CDR3 has 14 residues. V shed 3 bases and J shed 2 bases, with 12 bases lying between them. The CDR3 loop reads CARSCRSYTYEQYF. The CDR3 DNA sequence: TGTGCCAGAAGCTGTCGAAGCTATACCTACGAGCAGTACTTC.

The chain uses TRBV6-5 and TRBJ1-5; no clear D gene. The CDR3 length is 12 residues. The V and J ends lost 5 bases and 6 bases respectively, with 8 bases between them. The germline CDR1 and CDR2 sequences are MNHEY and SVGAGI. CDR3 in amino acids: CASSQEGQPQHF. The CDR3 DNA follows: TGTGCCAGCAGTCAGGAGGGTCAGCCCCAGCATTTT.

The V gene is TRBV6-5, the J gene TRBJ1-5; D may be TRBD1 (6 bases). The CDR3 is 16 amino acids. The V end lost 0 bases, the J end lost 6 bases, and 15 bases lay between the germline ends. Germline V gene lookup returns CDR1 MNHEY and CDR2 SVGAGI. CDR3 sequence reads: CASSYSSEQGLQPQHF. For the CDR3, the DNA is TGTGCCAGCAGTTACTCGTCGGAACAGGGCCTTCAGCCCCAGCATTTT.

This clone was detected only once. The chain joins TRBV19 to TRBJ2-1, with 11 bases lining up with TRBD2. The length of the CDR3 is 16 residues. V shed 3 bases, J shed 6 bases, and the junction held 7 bases outside the gene matches. The V gene's germline CDR1 is LNHDA and CDR2 SQIVND (reference sequence). As DNA, the CDR3 is TGTGCCAGTAGTATTGGGGTAGCGGGGGGGCCCAATGAGCAGTTCTTC. This translates into CASSIGVAGGPNEQFF.

The chain couples TRBV27 to TRBJ2-3; D gene ambiguous. The CDR3 contains 13 residues. Trimming took off 5 bases at V and 5 bases at J, with 11 bases between the two ends. Per germline, CDR1 MNHEY and CDR2 SMNVEV (reference sequence). CDR3 amino acids: CASSHDLGDTQYF. DNA of the CDR3: TGTGCCAGCAGTCACGACTTGGGAGATACGCAGTATTTT.

The chain uses TRBV5-1 and TRBJ2-1; 15 bases are shared with TRBD2. The V segment lost 4 bases and the J segment 10 bases; nucleotides outside the gene matches: 6. Germline values: CDR1 SGHRS, CDR2 YFSETQ. The CDR3 covers 15 residues. The CDR3 nucleotides are TGCGCCAGCAGCGGACTAGCGGGGGGGCCGGGGGAGCAGTTCTTC. Translating gives CASSGLAGGPGEQFF.

The rearrangement links TRBV18 to TRBJ2-7; 9 bases map to TRBD1. V shed 8 bases, J shed 4 bases, and the junction held 12 bases outside the gene matches. CDR1 and CDR2 from the germline V gene are KGHSH and LQKENI. The CDR3 is 15 residues long. In nucleotides, the CDR3 is TGTGCCAGCGCCGCCTTTCCGGGACAGGGTTACGAGCAGTACTTC. Its translation is CASAAFPGQGYEQYF.

J is TRBJ2-1 and V is TRBV18, with TRBD1 matching over 8 bases. The CDR3 runs 15 residues. The germline gives CDR1 KGHSH, CDR2 LQKENI. The V gene end was trimmed by 4 bases and the J gene end by 4 bases; junction bases not matched to a gene: 6. Written as DNA, the CDR3 is TGTGCCAGCTCACTAAGGACAGGGAGGTACAATGAGCAGTTCTTC. Translation: CASSLRTGRYNEQFF. Filled out from reference TRBV18 and TRBJ2-1, the complete variable domain reads NAGVMQNPRHLVRRRGQEARLRCSPMKGHSHVYWYRQLPEEGLKFMVYLQKENIIDESGMPKERFSAEFPKEGPSILRIQQVVRGDSAAYFCASSLRTGRYNEQFFGPGTRLTVL.

This rearrangement joins TRBV9 to TRBJ1-4; D is perhaps TRBD1 (6 bases). CDR3 size: 14 residues. Trimming cost V 4 bases and J 8 bases, with 15 bases left between them. Germline CDR1 is SGDLS and CDR2 is YYNGEE. CDR3 region: CASSPGVIGEKLFF. The DNA for the CDR3 is TGTGCCAGCAGCCCAGGGGTTATTGGGGAAAAACTGTTTTTT.

CDR3 in DNA: TGTGCCTGGATCCAGGCCGGCGACAATTCACCCCTCCACTTT. As protein: CAWIQAGDNSPLHF. The chain uses TRBV30 and TRBJ1-6; no firm D call. Trimming shortened V by 4 bases and J by 7 bases, and 14 bases separated the two germline ends. CDR1 and CDR2 from the germline V gene are GTSNPN and SVGIG (reference sequence). The CDR3 runs to 14 residues.

The rearrangement joins TRBV30 to TRBJ2-3; D unresolved. Germline-derived CDR1 and CDR2 are GTSNPN and SVGIG (reference sequence). The CDR3 runs 12 residues. V gave up 0 bases and J gave up 6 bases, with 7 bases separating them. DNA of the CDR3: TGTGCCTGGAGTGTACGACTGGATACGCAGTATTTT. Amino acid sequence: CAWSVRLDTQYF.

Worth noting for this clone: A junction boundary mismatches the germline segment, possibly from a read error. The CDR3 protein is CATSGTGQGYTF. DNA for the CDR3: TGTGCCACCAGTGGGACAGGGCAGGGCTACACCTTC. The rearrangement uses TRBV27 and TRBJ1-2, with 9 positions matching TRBD1. The CDR3 covers 12 residues. Germline loops: CDR1 MNHEY, CDR2 SMNVEV (reference sequence).